Listed below are T cell receptor beta chains from one sample, sequenced in a study of Graves' ophthalmopathy and Graves' hyperthyroidism. MiXCR, run by TCRdb on the multiplex PCR reads, gives a single entry per CDR3 protein. The sample consists of a few hundred thousand distinct CDR3 sequences, about 16% of them appearing once. Source material: peripheral blood. Every receptor here comes from a woman aged 18-29 years with Graves' ophthalmopathy. The CDR3 runs from the conserved cysteine through the conserved F or W. D genes are given only for firm matches. Clone size appears in some rows only: once, few, many, or a class for an expanded clone.

d_call	j_call	clone_size	v_call	cdr3_aa	cdr3_nt
TRBD2	TRBJ2-5	many	TRBV6-5	CASSYSRLAGGQETQYF	TGTGCCAGCAGTTACTCGAGGCTAGCGGGGGGTCAAGAGACCCAGTACTTC
TRBD1	TRBJ1-5	.	TRBV6-1	CASRSQGAISNQPQHF	TGTGCCAGCAGATCACAGGGGGCAATAAGCAATCAGCCCCAGCATTTT
.	TRBJ1-3	many	TRBV6-6	CASGRISGNTIYF	TGTGCCAGCGGCCGGATCTCTGGAAACACCATATATTTT
TRBD2	TRBJ2-7	many	TRBV30	CAWSGTSYHEQYF	TGTGCCTGGAGTGGGACTAGCTATCACGAGCAGTACTTC
.	TRBJ2-5	many	TRBV7-2	CASSKTGVQETQYF	TGTGCCAGCAGCAAGACAGGAGTTCAAGAGACCCAGTACTTC
.	TRBJ1-5	many	TRBV20-1	CSARNGGANQPQHF	TGCAGTGCTAGAAACGGGGGGGCCAATCAGCCCCAGCATTTT
TRBD1	TRBJ1-2	.	TRBV9	CASSLRTGGLGYTF	TGTGCCAGCAGCCTGCGGACAGGGGGCTTGGGCTACACCTTC
.	TRBJ1-6	many	TRBV11-2	CASSLAAWYRNSPLHF	TGTGCCAGCAGCTTAGCGGCGTGGTATAGGAATTCACCCCTCCACTTT
.	TRBJ1-5	many	TRBV10-2	CASSETGTGNQPQHF	TGCGCCAGCAGTGAAACCGGGACGGGGAATCAGCCCCAGCATTTT
.	TRBJ1-5	many	TRBV20-1	CSARRGLGKSNQPQHF	TGCAGTGCTAGGAGGGGACTGGGGAAGAGCAATCAGCCCCAGCATTTT
.	TRBJ1-2	many	TRBV15	CATSGWGLDGENYGYTF	TGTGCCACCAGCGGGTGGGGCCTGGACGGGGAAAACTATGGCTACACCTTC
TRBD2	TRBJ2-7	.	TRBV6-2/TRBV6-3	CASRPTPGLAGGEQYF	TGTGCCAGCAGGCCTACACCGGGACTAGCGGGAGGCGAGCAGTACTTC
TRBD1	TRBJ2-4	many	TRBV7-9	CASSPRGQGGKNIQYF	TGTGCCAGCAGCCCCAGGGGGCAGGGGGGCAAAAACATTCAGTACTTC
.	TRBJ1-5	.	TRBV20-1	CSARDPGEPQHF	TGCAGTGCTAGAGATCCAGGGGAGCCCCAGCATTTT
.	TRBJ1-1	.	TRBV2	CASRNLRGKNTEAFF	TGTGCCAGCAGAAACCTCAGGGGAAAGAACACTGAAGCTTTCTTT
TRBD2	TRBJ2-7	.	TRBV7-9	CASSRAGVLSEQYF	TGTGCCAGCAGCAGAGCGGGAGTATTGAGCGAGCAGTACTTC
.	TRBJ2-7	many	TRBV20-1	CSARLDYEQYF	TGCAGTGCTAGACTAGACTACGAGCAGTACTTC
.	TRBJ2-2	.	TRBV6-1	CASSEVWPGELFF	TGTGCCAGCAGTGAAGTATGGCCCGGGGAGCTGTTTTTT
.	TRBJ1-6	many	TRBV6-1	CASSPRQERSYNSPLHF	TGTGCCAGCAGCCCCCGACAGGAACGCTCCTATAATTCACCCCTCCACTTT
.	TRBJ2-4	many	TRBV11-2	CASSSLRGEGWAKNIQYF	TGTGCCAGCAGCTCCCTTAGGGGGGAGGGTTGGGCCAAAAACATTCAGTACTTC
.	TRBJ1-1	many	TRBV11-2	CASSLGGTNSPMAQAFF	TGTGCCAGCAGCTTGGGCGGGACAAACTCCCCCATGGCGCAAGCTTTCTTT
TRBD2	TRBJ2-2	.	TRBV10-3	CAISAGLAEGELFF	TGTGCCATCAGTGCGGGACTAGCCGAAGGGGAGCTGTTTTTT
.	TRBJ2-7	many	TRBV28	CASSLGVQGYGEQYF	TGTGCCAGCAGTTTGGGGGTACAGGGTTACGGCGAGCAGTACTTC